This TCR beta chain is from a study of vaccination and CD4 T cells after COVID-19. Study-level background: Convalescents were six males and four females, two of them Hispanic.

An Oncomine TCR Beta short-read assay was used to sequence the DNA from cultured CD4+ T cells. TCRdb recomputed calls from the PCR reads with MiXCR, one row per CDR3 protein. This table has around 25,000 distinct CDR3 sequences, about 46% appearing once. A note on this clonotype: Its antigen is not known.

This CDR3 contains 10 residues. V dropped 10 bases and J dropped 4 bases, with 8 bases sitting between them. Per the germline V gene, CDR1 is MRHNA and CDR2 is SNTAGT. The sample's treatment: roughly 10-day PBMC culture with coronavirus spike peptide pools or control peptides (ViraFEST assay). The V gene is TRBV6-4, the J gene TRBJ2-7; D call uncertain. Sequenced: CD4+ T cells from blood, cultured in vitro. This TCR derives from a human donor who had recovered from COVID-19. The CDR3 reads CANTLYEQYF. The CDR3 DNA follows: TGTGCCAACACCCTATACGAGCAGTACTTC.